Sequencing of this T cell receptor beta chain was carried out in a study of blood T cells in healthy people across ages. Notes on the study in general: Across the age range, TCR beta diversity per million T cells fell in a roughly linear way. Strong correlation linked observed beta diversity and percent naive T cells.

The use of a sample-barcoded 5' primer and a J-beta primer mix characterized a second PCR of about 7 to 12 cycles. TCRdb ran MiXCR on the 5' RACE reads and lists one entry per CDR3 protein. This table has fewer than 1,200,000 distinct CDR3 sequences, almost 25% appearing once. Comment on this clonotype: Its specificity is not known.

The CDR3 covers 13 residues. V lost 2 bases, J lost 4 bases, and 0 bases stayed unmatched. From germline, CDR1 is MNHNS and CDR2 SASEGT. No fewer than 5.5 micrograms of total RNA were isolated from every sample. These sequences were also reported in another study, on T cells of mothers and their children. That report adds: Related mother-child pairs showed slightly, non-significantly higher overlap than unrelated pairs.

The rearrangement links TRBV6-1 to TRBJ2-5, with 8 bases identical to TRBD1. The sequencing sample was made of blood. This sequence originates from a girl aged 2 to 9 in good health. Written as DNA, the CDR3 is TGTGCCAGCAGTGAACAGGGGGCAGAGACCCAGTACTTC. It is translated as CASSEQGAETQYF.